A single sample gave rise to the 9 T cell receptor beta chains below, sequenced in a study of shared clonotypes between healthy human individuals. Repertoires were generated with immunoSEQ multiplex PCR, while TCRdb's copy carries only in-frame clones and drops some. The sample holds under 600,000 clones, around 97% seen once. Sequenced input: naive CD4+ T cells sorted from blood. Stated subset: CD45RA+ positively selected. These receptors originate from a woman in her 30s in good health.

This chain connects TRBV2 to TRBJ1-1; 8 positions match TRBD1. Trimming cost V 6 bases and J 4 bases; bases outside gene matches: 4. Germline-derived CDR1 and CDR2 are SNHLY and FYNNEI. The CDR3 length is 13 residues. DNA of the CDR3: TGTGCCAGCAGAATGGACAGGGCCACTGAAGCTTTCTTT. This sequence encodes CASRMDRATEAFF.

V gene TRBV18 combines with J gene TRBJ2-3, with TRBD1 identical over 9 bases. In germline, CDR1 is KGHSH, CDR2 LQKENI. V shed 6 bases, J shed 2 bases, and the junction held 6 bases outside the gene matches. This CDR3 has 15 amino acids. The CDR3 loop is CASSATGGDTDTQYF. The CDR3 DNA reads as TGTGCCAGCTCTGCGACAGGGGGGGACACAGATACGCAGTATTTT.

The J gene is TRBJ2-1, the V gene TRBV11-3; 11 nucleotides align to TRBD2. The V segment lost 2 bases and the J segment 6 bases; nucleotides outside the gene matches: 3. Germline CDR1 reads SGHNT; CDR2 reads YENEEA. This CDR3 has 15 residues. The CDR3 DNA sequence: TGTGCCAGCAGCTTAACTAGCGGGAGTCTCAATGAGCAGTTCTTC. This gives the protein CASSLTSGSLNEQFF.

The chain is built from TRBV7-6 and TRBJ1-4; D call uncertain. The germline V gene has CDR1 SGHVS and CDR2 FNYEAQ. V was shortened by 2 bases and J by 5 bases, with 12 bases between the two germline ends. This CDR3 is built from 15 residues. CDR3 in amino acids: CASSLINGLNEKLFF. CDR3 bases: TGTGCCAGCAGCTTAATTAATGGGCTAAATGAAAAACTGTTTTTT. Full variable domain (remainder filled in from reference TRBV7-6 and TRBJ1-4): GAGVSQSPRYKVTKRGQDVALRCDPISGHVSLYWYRQALGQGPEFLTYFNYEAQQDKSGLPNDRFSAERPEGSISTLTIQRTEQRDSAMYRCASSLINGLNEKLFFGSGTQLSVL.

J is TRBJ2-7 and V is TRBV5-1, with unresolved D. The CDR3 is 14 residues long. In germline, CDR1 is SGHRS, CDR2 YFSETQ. V was trimmed by 4 bases and J by 2 bases, leaving 13 bases between them. The CDR3 DNA sequence: TGCGCCAGCAGCCCCGGACGGATTCCCTACGAGCAGTACTTC. It encodes CASSPGRIPYEQYF.

The V and J genes are TRBV27 and TRBJ1-3, with D hard to call. The germline V and J ends were trimmed by 0 bases and 0 bases, with 9 bases remaining between them. The CDR3 is 16 amino acids. Germline assignment: CDR1 MNHEY and CDR2 SMNVEV (reference sequence). CDR3 DNA sequence: TGTGCCAGCAGTTTATCAGCAGTTTACTCTGGAAACACCATATATTTT. Translation gives CASSLSAVYSGNTIYF.

V is TRBV13 and J is TRBJ2-7; 7 bases agree with TRBD2. J gave up 0 bases and V 6 bases, and 5 bases lay outside the gene matches. The germline CDR1 and CDR2 sequences are PRHDT and FYEKMQ (reference sequence). This CDR3 spans 14 amino acids. CDR3 amino acids: CASRLGGGSYEQYF. DNA of the CDR3: TGTGCCAGCAGACTTGGCGGGGGCTCCTACGAGCAGTACTTC.

This chain connects TRBV28 to TRBJ1-2, with TRBD1 matching over 12 bases. The CDR3 consists of 15 residues. V shed 2 bases and J 7 bases; nucleotides not matched to a gene: 5. CDR1 is MDHEN, CDR2 SYDVKM, per germline. The CDR3 sequence is CASSLPGTGGIGYTF. The CDR3 bases are TGTGCCAGCAGTTTACCGGGGACAGGGGGCATTGGCTACACCTTC.

V is TRBV5-1 and J is TRBJ1-4, with D unclear. This CDR3 is built from 15 residues. The germline V gene has CDR1 SGHRS and CDR2 YFSETQ. V was trimmed by 0 bases and J by 0 bases, leaving 6 bases between them. CDR3 nucleotides: TGCGCCAGCAGCTTGGGAGATTCAACTAATGAAAAACTGTTTTTT. Translation: CASSLGDSTNEKLFF.